This T cell receptor (beta chain) is drawn from a study of T cells in Graves' hyperthyroidism and ophthalmopathy (dated by TCRdb to the late 2010s). In the study overall: Peripheral blood samples were taken at initial diagnosis, before any treatment was given. A discovery cohort of about a hundred patients, approximately 45 with Graves' ophthalmopathy and 55 to 65 with stable Graves' hyperthyroidism, was used to find distinguishing TCR V-J signatures. Whether ophthalmopathy could be predicted prospectively was tested in an independent validation cohort made up of roughly 19 hyperthyroidism patients plus 17 patients who later progressed to ophthalmopathy. The roughly 91 discovery patients were randomly split 7:3 into training and test sets. The study also compared thyroid tissue and blood T-cell repertoires from 6 or 7 Graves' hyperthyroidism patients. After blood sampling, hyperthyroidism patients were treated with methimazole at a starting dose of 30 mg daily, and ophthalmopathy patients were treated with high-dose intravenous methylprednisolone. TCR Vbeta CDR3 sequencing of around 130 peripheral blood samples (approximately 44 ophthalmopathy, roughly 74 hyperthyroidism and approximately 17 progressor patients) is reported in the paper.

What the study reported, not specific to this receptor: During validation, the model predicted progression to ophthalmopathy a median of roughly 7.1 months ahead of onset, with almost 71% sensitivity and under 85% specificity. Sample size was not statistically predetermined, and investigators were not blinded to group allocation. Most expanded thyroid clonotypes (frequency above 0.001) were also found in blood, which suggests that blood repertoires may mirror thyroid immune responses. Ophthalmopathy was separated from stable hyperthyroidism by a 13 V-J signature model, with about 88% sensitivity and roughly 81% specificity obtained in cross-validation and 80%/75% obtained in testing.

Moderately to severely active disease, a Clinical Activity Score of at least 3, a NOSPECS grade of at least 4, and a duration under 3 months were present in ophthalmopathy patients. Any patient with an uncontrolled infection, another autoimmune disease, pregnancy or lactation was excluded. Diagnoses relied on clinical symptoms, serum thyroxine and TRAb, thyroid ultrasound and orbital computed tomography. PBMCs were separated from around 9.1 ml of fresh peripheral blood using Ficoll-Paque density gradient centrifugation. Total RNA was extracted using Trizol reagent, and RNA quality was assessed on an Agilent 2100 Bioanalyzer. This clonotype was recorded at least ten times. Its antigen specificity is not known. No base quality information exists; no much larger clone differs at one position. The TCR beta CDR3 regions were amplified from RNA transcripts. The first round of RT-PCR for the TCR CDR3 was performed with the HTBI primer set and the Qiagen OneStep RT-PCR kit. Libraries were constructed in a second round of multiplex PCR, after which size selection and purification were performed. Libraries were sequenced paired-end with 100 bp reads on an Illumina HiSeq2000. The authors' pipeline ran thus. Raw data were processed with SOAPnuke, discarding reads with adapters, uncalled bases, mean Phred below 15, or no exact constant-primer or identifier match. COPE v1.2.5 was used to merge high-quality paired reads, and clonotypes were defined as unique nucleotide sequences. MiTCR v1.1 was used to align the clonotypes against IMGT TRBV, TRBD and TRBJ reference segments. Analysis was restricted to V-J combinations with a frequency above 0.0001, which covered 98% to 99.2% of repertoires. A TCS score was defined as the ratio of F50 (clonal expansion) to E x V (chaos), with BLOSUM62-based TCRdist applied between CDR3 peptides within each V-J. Welch's t-statistics and random forest reduced roughly 530 V-J features to about 13, which were used in a naive Bayes classifier (R e1071). TCRdb reprocessing: public reads trimmed at Q25 with fastp, clones called with MiXCR, in-frame beta chains kept. Identical CDR3 protein sequences are pooled into one entry, listed with their most common genes and DNA. The V and J calls follow TCRdb's processing rather than the paper's. Across this sample there are about 290,000 distinct CDR3 sequences, with over 15% seen only once. The ten largest account for approximately 60% of the sample.

Sequences were obtained from blood. The receptor comes from a woman aged 55-70 years with Graves' ophthalmopathy.

The DNA is TGTGCCAGCAGAGAACACCGGGACCTTAATTCACCCCTCCACTTT. The translation is CASREHRDLNSPLHF. This chain is built from TRBV6-1 and TRBJ1-6, and perhaps TRBD1 as D gene, on 5 matching bases. The cysteine opens and the phenylalanine closes a CDR3 of 15 amino acids. Only the CDR3 region is kept as DNA, spanning 45 bases read in frame from base 1. V is shortened by 6 bases, J by 6 bases, and the region joining them spans 15 bases. The germline V gene specifies MNHNS as CDR1 and SASEGT as CDR2.